These 19 T cell receptor beta chains originate from one sample sequenced in a study of shared clonotypes between healthy human individuals. Profiled with immunoSEQ multiplex PCR; TCRdb holds only in-frame clones, not every one. The profile covers approximately 2.5 million clones, with approximately 94% appearing a single time and around 0.37% taken by the ten largest. The sequenced sample consisted of naive CD4+ T cells from PBMCs. As to subset: CD45RA+ positively selected. These receptors were collected from a man aged 18 to 29 in good health. Some clones in this sample may be carry-over from other donors' samples.

This sequence joins TRBV7-7 and TRBJ2-7, with a weak D call TRBD2 (6 bases). V lost 3 bases and J lost 2, with 14 bases in between. Looked up from germline, CDR1 is SSHAT and CDR2 is FNYEAQ (reference sequence). This CDR3 has 15 residues. The CDR3, as DNA: TGTGCCAGCAGCTTGGGTAGCGGACCAACCTACGAGCAGTACTTC. Amino acids: CASSLGSGPTYEQYF. Supplemented by reference TRBV7-7 and TRBJ2-7, the full variable domain reads GAGVSQSPRYKVTKRGQDVTLRCDPISSHATLYWYQQALGQGPEFLTYFNYEAQPDKSGLPSDRFSAERPEGSISTLTIQRTEQRDSAMYRCASSLGSGPTYEQYFGPGTRLTVT.

The V and J genes are TRBV4-3 and TRBJ2-2, with TRBD2 matching 7 bases. Trimming at V came to 4 bases and at J to 4 bases, leaving 3 bases not matched to a gene. CDR3 size: 14 residues. The germline gives CDR1 LGHNA, CDR2 YSLEER. This chain's CDR3 is CASSPRGSTGELFF. As DNA, the CDR3 is TGCGCCAGCAGCCCGCGGGGGAGCACCGGGGAGCTGTTTTTT.

The chain combines TRBV5-1 with TRBJ2-7; TRBD2 aligns across 11 bases. The CDR3 runs to 16 residues. The germline V gene has CDR1 SGHRS and CDR2 YFSETQ. The junction had 11 bases not matched to a gene; V was cut back by 2 bases and J by 7 bases. The CDR3 bases are TGCGCCAGCAGCTTCCGAGCCACTAGCGGGGGAGGAGAGCAGTACTTC. Protein: CASSFRATSGGGEQYF. The full variable domain, its missing parts supplied by reference TRBV5-1 and TRBJ2-7, is KAGVTQTPRYLIKTRGQQVTLSCSPISGHRSVSWYQQTPGQGLQFLFEYFSETQRNKGNFPGRFSGRQFSNSRSEMNVSTLELGDSALYLCASSFRATSGGGEQYFGPGTRLTVT.

The chain carries TRBV25-1 and TRBJ1-2; D is unresolved. This CDR3 spans 15 amino acids. In germline, CDR1 is MGHDK, CDR2 SYGVNS. Trimming stripped 1 base from V and 5 bases from J, with 14 bases between. CDR3 DNA sequence: TGTGCCAGCAGTGAATCCCCCGTTGGCGTTTATGGCTACACCTTC. It encodes CASSESPVGVYGYTF.

V usage is TRBV11-2 and J usage is TRBJ2-5; D remains unclear. Between the trimmed V and J ends, which lost 0 bases and 9 bases, there was a span of 5 bases. CDR1 and CDR2 (germline): SGHAT, FQNNGV. This CDR3 has 11 residues. The CDR3 nucleotides read TGTGCCAGCAGCTTAGAACGGTCCCAGTACTTC. It specifies CASSLERSQYF.

The J gene is TRBJ1-2, the V gene TRBV5-1; a weak D match, TRBD1 (5 bases). This CDR3 has 14 amino acids. Trimming cost V 1 base and J 4 bases, with 11 bases left between them. The germline V gene has CDR1 SGHRS and CDR2 YFSETQ. CDR3 region: CASSLSSGTYGYTF. Written as DNA, the CDR3 is TGCGCCAGCAGCTTGAGTAGCGGGACCTATGGCTACACCTTC.

In its sample, this clone was seen once. The chain recombines TRBV18 with TRBJ1-4, with TRBD1 matching 8 bases. The ends lost 8 bases at V and 0 bases at J; junction bases unmatched: 20. CDR3 length equals 20 residues. The V gene's germline CDR1 is KGHSH and CDR2 LQKENI. The CDR3 DNA sequence: TGTGCCAGCGCTCCTCCGACGATCGACAGGGGCGTTACAACTAATGAAAAACTGTTTTTT. Translation: CASAPPTIDRGVTTNEKLFF.

Comments on this clone: This same CDR3 is encoded by further DNA sequences in the sample. The chain has TRBV7-2 and TRBJ2-5; tentative D call: TRBD1 (5 bases). The CDR3 consists of 15 residues. Germline V gene lookup returns CDR1 SGHTA and CDR2 FQGNSA. V shed 0 bases and J shed 4 bases, with 12 bases lying between them. This chain's CDR3 is CASSLARDSGETQYF. As DNA, the CDR3 is TGTGCCAGCAGCTTAGCGCGAGACAGTGGAGAGACCCAGTACTTC.

The gene calls are TRBV7-2 and TRBJ1-5; 7 nucleotides align to TRBD1. This CDR3 is built from 16 residues. Germline assignment: CDR1 SGHTA and CDR2 FQGNSA. V dropped 3 bases and J dropped 5; count of bases not matched to a gene: 10. The CDR3 spells CASSLSGGGHYQPQHF. CDR3 nucleotides: TGTGCCAGCAGCTTGTCAGGGGGGGGGCATTATCAGCCCCAGCATTTT.

The rearrangement joins TRBV7-9 to TRBJ2-5; D perhaps matches TRBD2 (6 bases). CDR1 is SEHNR and CDR2 is FQNEAQ in the germline V gene (reference sequence). Trimming cost V 5 bases and J 5 bases, with 21 bases left between them. The CDR3 covers 16 residues. CDR3 residues: CASSPEGRRAGETQYF. CDR3 DNA sequence: TGTGCCAGCAGCCCCGAGGGGAGGAGGGCCGGGGAGACCCAGTACTTC.

The chain recombines TRBV5-1 with TRBJ2-7; D might be TRBD1 (6 bases). This CDR3 has 15 amino acids. Trimming cost V 0 bases and J 1 base, with 11 bases left between them. CDR1 and CDR2 (germline): SGHRS, YFSETQ. The CDR3: CASSLETGKSYEQYF. The CDR3 nucleotides read TGCGCCAGCAGCTTGGAGACAGGTAAATCCTACGAGCAGTACTTC.

The chain links TRBV5-4 to TRBJ2-7; D possibly matches TRBD1 or TRBD2 (6 bases each). This CDR3 is built from 13 residues. The germline V gene has CDR1 SGHNT and CDR2 YYREEE (reference sequence). Trimming took off 2 bases at V and 5 bases at J, with 11 bases between the two ends. This CDR3 reads CASSFGGDNEQYF. CDR3 DNA: TGTGCCAGCAGCTTCGGAGGGGACAACGAGCAGTACTTC. Combining the CDR3 with reference TRBV5-4 and TRBJ2-7 gives the whole variable domain ETGVTQSPTHLIKTRGQQVTLRCSSQSGHNTVSWYQQALGQGPQFIFQYYREEENGRGNFPPRFSGLQFPNYSSELNVNALELDDSALYLCASSFGGDNEQYFGPGTRLTVT.

This chain joins TRBV19 and TRBJ1-4; D gene unclear. V was shortened by 2 bases and J by 0 bases, with 13 bases between the two germline ends. CDR1 and CDR2 from the germline V gene are LNHDA and SQIVND (reference sequence). The CDR3 totals 17 residues. CDR3 residues: CASSIRNPIPTNEKLFF. As DNA, the CDR3 is TGTGCCAGTAGTATACGGAATCCGATTCCAACTAATGAAAAACTGTTTTTT.

The rearrangement links TRBV6-6 to TRBJ2-3; 12 positions agree with TRBD2. Germline lookup yields CDR1 MNHNY and CDR2 SVGAGI (reference sequence). After removal of 6 bases from V and 10 bases from J, the junction contained 5 bases not matched to a gene. This CDR3 has 13 residues. CDR3 sequence reads: CASSRTSGDAQYF. The CDR3 nucleotides are TGTGCCAGCAGCCGGACTAGCGGGGACGCGCAGTATTTT.

The chain has TRBV28 and TRBJ1-2; tentative D call: TRBD1 (5 bases). The CDR3 runs to 15 residues. The germline V gene encodes CDR1 MDHEN and CDR2 SYDVKM. Trimming stripped 1 base from V and 4 bases from J, with 13 bases between. The CDR3 DNA sequence: TGTGCCAGCAGTTTATTAGGAGGGGAGGTCTATGGCTACACCTTC. Amino acids: CASSLLGGEVYGYTF.

Regarding this clone: Distinct nucleotide sequences in the sample also encode this CDR3. The chain couples TRBV7-3 to TRBJ1-2; 7 bases fit TRBD1. The CDR3 has 14 amino acids. Per the germline V gene, CDR1 is SGHTA and CDR2 is FQGTGA. V gave up 5 bases and J gave up 6 bases; unmatched junction bases: 9. DNA for the CDR3: TGTGCCAGCAGCCTAAACCCAGGGGGAGATGGCTACACCTTC. It translates to CASSLNPGGDGYTF.

The V call is TRBV2, the J call TRBJ2-7, with D tentatively TRBD2 (5 bases). In germline, CDR1 is SNHLY, CDR2 FYNNEI. The CDR3 totals 12 residues. With 11 bases removed from V and 1 base from J, the gap between germline ends came to 12 bases. CDR3: CAGRPVSYEQYF. The CDR3 DNA is TGTGCCGGGAGACCAGTATCCTACGAGCAGTACTTC.

This chain uses TRBV11-3 with TRBJ2-2, with D possibly matching TRBD2 (6 bases). CDR3 size: 12 residues. V shed 8 bases and J shed 6 bases, with 10 bases lying between them. Germline V CDR1 and CDR2: SGHNT, YENEEA. CDR3 nucleotide sequence: TGTGCCAGCGAGCGGGCCCCCGGGGAGCTGTTTTTT. It translates to CASERAPGELFF.

This chain links TRBV25-1 with TRBJ2-1; the match to TRBD2 covers 7 bases. The CDR3 contains 13 residues. V shed 6 bases and J 13 bases; nucleotides not matched to a gene: 12. The V gene's germline CDR1 is MGHDK and CDR2 SYGVNS. The CDR3 here is CASSDHLAGAQFF. The CDR3 nucleotides are TGTGCCAGCAGCGACCATTTGGCGGGAGCTCAGTTCTTC.